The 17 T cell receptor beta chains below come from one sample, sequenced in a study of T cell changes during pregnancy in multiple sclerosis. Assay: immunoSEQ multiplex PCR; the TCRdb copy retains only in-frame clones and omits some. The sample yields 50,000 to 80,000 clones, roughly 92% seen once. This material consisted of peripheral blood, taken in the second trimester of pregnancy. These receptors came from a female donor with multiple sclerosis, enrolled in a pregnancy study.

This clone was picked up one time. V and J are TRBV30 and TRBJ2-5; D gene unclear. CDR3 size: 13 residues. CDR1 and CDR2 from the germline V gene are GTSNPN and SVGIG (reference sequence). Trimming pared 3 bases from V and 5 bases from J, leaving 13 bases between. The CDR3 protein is CAWSGPQRETQYF. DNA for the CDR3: TGTGCCTGGAGCGGCCCCCAGAGGGAGACCCAGTACTTC.

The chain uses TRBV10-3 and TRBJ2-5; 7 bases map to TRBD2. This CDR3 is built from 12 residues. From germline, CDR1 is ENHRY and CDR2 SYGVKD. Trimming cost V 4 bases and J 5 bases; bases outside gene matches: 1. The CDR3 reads CAISVGGETQYF. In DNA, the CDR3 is TGTGCCATCAGTGTGGGAGGGGAGACCCAGTACTTC.

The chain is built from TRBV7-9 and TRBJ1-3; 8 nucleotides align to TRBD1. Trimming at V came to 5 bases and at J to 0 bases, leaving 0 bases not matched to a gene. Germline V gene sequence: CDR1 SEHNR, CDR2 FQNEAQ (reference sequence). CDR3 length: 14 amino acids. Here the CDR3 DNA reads TGTGCCAGCAGCGGGACAGGCTCTGGAAACACCATATATTTT. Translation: CASSGTGSGNTIYF.

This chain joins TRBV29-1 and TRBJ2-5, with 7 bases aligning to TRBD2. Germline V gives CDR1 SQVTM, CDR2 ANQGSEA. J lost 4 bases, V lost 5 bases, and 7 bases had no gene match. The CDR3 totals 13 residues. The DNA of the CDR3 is TGCAGCGTTTCACTAGCGTCTCGAGAGACCCAGTACTTC. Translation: CSVSLASRETQYF.

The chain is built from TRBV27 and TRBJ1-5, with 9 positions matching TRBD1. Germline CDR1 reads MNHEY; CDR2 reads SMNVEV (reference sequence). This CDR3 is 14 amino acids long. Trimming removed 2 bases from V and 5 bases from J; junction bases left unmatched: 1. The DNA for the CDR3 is TGTGCCAGCAGTTTAAGACAGGGGGATCAGCCCCAGCATTTT. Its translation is CASSLRQGDQPQHF.

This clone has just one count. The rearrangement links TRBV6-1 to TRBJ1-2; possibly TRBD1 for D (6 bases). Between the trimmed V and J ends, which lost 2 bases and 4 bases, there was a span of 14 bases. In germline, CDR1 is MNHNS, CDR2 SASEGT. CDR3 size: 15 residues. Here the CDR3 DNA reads TGTGCCAGCAGTGAAAGGGAGACAGGCCCCTATGGCTACACCTTC. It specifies CASSERETGPYGYTF.

For the CDR3, the DNA is TGTGCCAGCAGCTTAAGAGGACAGTCGAGCTGCGAGCAGTACTTC. The encoded protein is CASSLRGQSSCEQYF. The chain joins TRBV7-2 to TRBJ2-7; a possible D gene is TRBD1 (6 bases). V shed 2 bases and J shed 6 bases, with 17 bases lying between them. The CDR3 contains 15 residues. The germline V gene has CDR1 SGHTA and CDR2 FQGNSA.

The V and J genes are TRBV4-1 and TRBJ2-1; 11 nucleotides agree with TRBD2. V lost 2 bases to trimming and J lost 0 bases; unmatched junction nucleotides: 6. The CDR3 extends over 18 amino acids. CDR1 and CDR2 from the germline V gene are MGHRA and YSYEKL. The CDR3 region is CASSQRTSGRVSYNEQFF. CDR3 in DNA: TGCGCCAGCAGCCAAAGAACTAGCGGGAGAGTCTCCTACAATGAGCAGTTCTTC.

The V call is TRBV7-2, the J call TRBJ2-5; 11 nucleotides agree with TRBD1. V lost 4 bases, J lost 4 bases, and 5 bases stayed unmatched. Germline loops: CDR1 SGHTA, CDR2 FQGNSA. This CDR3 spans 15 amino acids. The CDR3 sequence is CASSSGQGAGETQYF. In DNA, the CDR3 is TGTGCCAGCAGCTCTGGACAGGGGGCAGGAGAGACCCAGTACTTC.

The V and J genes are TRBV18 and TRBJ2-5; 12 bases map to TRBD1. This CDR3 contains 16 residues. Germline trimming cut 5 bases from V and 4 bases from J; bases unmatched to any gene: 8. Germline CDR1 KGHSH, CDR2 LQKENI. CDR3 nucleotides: TGTGCCAGCTCATCCGGGACAGGGGGCGCGGGAGAGACCCAGTACTTC. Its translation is CASSSGTGGAGETQYF.

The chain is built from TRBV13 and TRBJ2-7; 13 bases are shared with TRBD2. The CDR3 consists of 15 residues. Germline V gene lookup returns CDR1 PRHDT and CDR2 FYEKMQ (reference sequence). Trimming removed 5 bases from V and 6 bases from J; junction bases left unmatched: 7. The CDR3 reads CASSLQLAGGFEQYF. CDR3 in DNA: TGTGCCAGCAGCCTACAACTAGCGGGAGGGTTCGAGCAGTACTTC.

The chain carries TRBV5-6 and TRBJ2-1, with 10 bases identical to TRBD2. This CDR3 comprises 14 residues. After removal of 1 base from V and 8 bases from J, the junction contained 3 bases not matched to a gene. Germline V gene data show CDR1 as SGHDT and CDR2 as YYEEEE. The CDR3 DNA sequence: TGTGCCAGCAGCTTGACTAGCGGGAACGATGAGCAGTTCTTC. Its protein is CASSLTSGNDEQFF.

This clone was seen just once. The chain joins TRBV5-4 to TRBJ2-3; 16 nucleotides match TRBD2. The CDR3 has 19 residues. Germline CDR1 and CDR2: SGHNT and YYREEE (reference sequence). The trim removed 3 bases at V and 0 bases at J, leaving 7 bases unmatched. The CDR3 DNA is TGTGCCAGCAGCTCGGGACTAGCGGGAGGGGGAACTAGCACAGATACGCAGTATTTT. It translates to CASSSGLAGGGTSTDTQYF.

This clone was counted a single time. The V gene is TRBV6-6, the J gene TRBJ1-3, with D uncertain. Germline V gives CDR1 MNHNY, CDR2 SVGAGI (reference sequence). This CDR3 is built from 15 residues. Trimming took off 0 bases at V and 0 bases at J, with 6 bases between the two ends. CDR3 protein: CASSYSEFSGNTIYF. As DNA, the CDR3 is TGTGCCAGCAGTTACTCAGAGTTCTCTGGAAACACCATATATTTT.

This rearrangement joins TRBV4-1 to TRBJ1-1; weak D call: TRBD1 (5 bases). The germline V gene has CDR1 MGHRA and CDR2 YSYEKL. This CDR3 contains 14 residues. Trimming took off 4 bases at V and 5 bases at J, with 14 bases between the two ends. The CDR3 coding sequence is TGCGCCAGCAGCCCGGTAAGGGGATCGACTGAAGCTTTCTTT. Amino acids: CASSPVRGSTEAFF.

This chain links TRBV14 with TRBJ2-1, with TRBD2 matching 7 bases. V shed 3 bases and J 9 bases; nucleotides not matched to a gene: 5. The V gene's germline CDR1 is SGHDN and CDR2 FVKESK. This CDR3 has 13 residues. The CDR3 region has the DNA TGTGCCAGCAGCCATCTGGGGGGGGTTGAGCAGTTCTTC. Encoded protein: CASSHLGGVEQFF.

The CDR3 nucleotides are TGTGCCAGCAGTGTCCTCGGCACCGGGGAGCTGTTTTTT. As protein: CASSVLGTGELFF. The chain is built from TRBV6-5 and TRBJ2-2; D gene ambiguous. The CDR3 covers 13 residues. In germline, CDR1 is MNHEY, CDR2 SVGAGI. Deletions cut 5 bases from V and 4 bases from J, with 8 bases between.